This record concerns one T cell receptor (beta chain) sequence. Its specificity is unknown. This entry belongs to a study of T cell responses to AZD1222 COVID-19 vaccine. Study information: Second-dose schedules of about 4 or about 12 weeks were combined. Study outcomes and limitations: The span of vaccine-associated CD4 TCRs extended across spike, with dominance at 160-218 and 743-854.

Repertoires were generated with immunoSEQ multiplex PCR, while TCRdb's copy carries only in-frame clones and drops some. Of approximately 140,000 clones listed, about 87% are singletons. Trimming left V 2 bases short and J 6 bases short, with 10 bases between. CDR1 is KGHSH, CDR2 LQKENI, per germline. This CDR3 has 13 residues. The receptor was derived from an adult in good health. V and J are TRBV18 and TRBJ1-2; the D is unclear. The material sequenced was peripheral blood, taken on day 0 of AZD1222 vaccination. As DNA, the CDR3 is TGTGCCAGCTCACCAGGTCGGCCCGATGGCTACACCTTC. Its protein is CASSPGRPDGYTF.